The next 19 T cell receptor beta chains were all read from a single sample in a study of CD8 T cells in ankylosing spondylitis. MiXCR, run by TCRdb on the 5' RACE reads, gives a single entry per CDR3 protein. The sample has some 150,000 distinct CDR3 sequences; approximately 10% are singletons. Sequencing was carried out using blood, either unsorted or a sorted T cell fraction (not recorded which). The source is a female donor with ankylosing spondylitis or in good health (not recorded which).

At least ten counts were recorded for this clonotype. The chain has TRBV7-9 and TRBJ1-2; D gene ambiguous. Germline V CDR1 and CDR2: SEHNR, FQNEAQ (reference sequence). The CDR3 sequence is 15 residues long. With 1 base removed from V and 4 bases from J, the gap between germline ends came to 13 bases. This CDR3 is CASSLEQITIYGYTF. CDR3 DNA sequence: TGTGCCAGCAGCTTAGAACAGATAACCATCTATGGCTACACCTTC.

This clonotype was seen only once. This may be a read error, as it is one base from a much larger clone. The genes are TRBV12-3 or TRBV12-4 and TRBJ1-5; D is unclear. The length of the CDR3 is 15 residues. V was clipped by 5 bases and J by 7 bases, with 18 bases between them. The CDR3 bases are TGTGCCAGCAGTCTTGCGGGTCCGGGAGGCCAGCCCCAGCATTTT. Its protein is CASSLAGPGGQPQHF.

This clonotype was recorded at least ten times. The V call is TRBV18, the J call TRBJ2-3; 8 positions match TRBD1. Germline V CDR1 and CDR2: KGHSH, LQKENI. The V and J ends lost 1 base and 6 bases, in that order; junction bases with no gene match: 9. The CDR3 length is 16 residues. CDR3 DNA: TGTGCCAGCTCACCACTTGTCCAGGGGGCGAGGGATACGCAGTATTTT. Amino acids: CASSPLVQGARDTQYF.

This chain links TRBV29-1 with TRBJ2-7, with TRBD1 matching over 7 bases. The germline V gene has CDR1 SQVTM and CDR2 ANQGSEA. The CDR3 spans 12 residues. V shed 4 bases, J shed 7 bases, and the junction held 7 bases outside the gene matches. As DNA, the CDR3 is TGCAGCGTTGGGAAGGGGGCGGAAGAGCAGTACTTC. The encoded protein is CSVGKGAEEQYF.

This clonotype occurred many times. The J gene is TRBJ2-7, the V gene TRBV20-1; the match to TRBD1 covers 11 bases. Germline loops: CDR1 DFQATT, CDR2 SNEGSKA (reference sequence). The CDR3 is 15 amino acids. V shed 5 bases, J shed 2 bases, and the junction held 8 bases outside the gene matches. The CDR3 nucleotides read TGCAGTGCTTATCCCGGGACAGGGGGGACCTACGAGCAGTACTTC. Its protein product is CSAYPGTGGTYEQYF.

This clonotype was counted at least ten times. This chain uses TRBV5-1 with TRBJ1-1; no reliable D call. Deletions cut 0 bases from V and 13 bases from J, with 16 bases between. Germline CDR1 and CDR2: SGHRS and YFSETQ. This CDR3 contains 13 residues. CDR3 in DNA: TGCGCCAGCAGCTTGGCCCCGGCGGCACCGGTTTTCTTT. It is translated as CASSLAPAAPVFF. The full variable domain, rest sourced from reference TRBV5-1 and TRBJ1-1, is KAGVTQTPRYLIKTRGQQVTLSCSPISGHRSVSWYQQTPGQGLQFLFEYFSETQRNKGNFPGRFSGRQFSNSRSEMNVSTLELGDSALYLCASSLAPAAPVFFGQGTRLTVV.

The V call is TRBV11-2, the J call TRBJ2-3; maybe TRBD2 (6 bases). The CDR3 has 19 residues. V lost 1 base, J lost 0 bases, and 20 bases lay in between. CDR1 is SGHAT and CDR2 is FQNNGV in the germline V gene. CDR3 nucleotides: TGTGCCAGCAGCTTAGTAGGTGGAGTGTTAGCGGCCAGCACAGATACGCAGTATTTT. Residues: CASSLVGGVLAASTDTQYF.

This clonotype occurred many times. This rearrangement joins TRBV19 to TRBJ2-2; 7 bases are shared with TRBD1. Trimming at V came to 5 bases and at J to 2 bases, leaving 5 bases not matched to a gene. The CDR3 has 15 residues. Germline V gene data show CDR1 as LNHDA and CDR2 as SQIVND (reference sequence). Written as DNA, the CDR3 is TGTGCCAGTAGTCAAGGGACAGCAAACACCGGGGAGCTGTTTTTT. Translated: CASSQGTANTGELFF.

This clonotype has ten or more counts. This rearrangement joins TRBV20-1 to TRBJ1-1; no clear D. CDR1 and CDR2 (germline): DFQATT, SNEGSKA (reference sequence). This CDR3 is built from 12 residues. Trimming pared 1 base from V and 5 bases from J, leaving 8 bases between. In DNA, the CDR3 is TGCAGTGCTAGAGGAAGTGGGACTGAAGCTTTCTTT. Residues: CSARGSGTEAFF.

The table lists this clonotype with many counts. The chain uses TRBV5-1 and TRBJ1-2; 8 bases are a match to TRBD1. This CDR3 is built from 15 residues. The V gene's germline CDR1 is SGHRS and CDR2 YFSETQ. The ends lost 0 bases at V and 7 bases at J; junction bases unmatched: 8. The CDR3, as DNA: TGCGCCAGCAGCTTGGTAGTTCACGACAGGGGTGGCTACACCTTC. Its protein product is CASSLVVHDRGGYTF.

This clonotype occurred many times. The chain is built from TRBV20-1 and TRBJ2-7, with 11 bases that match TRBD2. J gave up 7 bases and V 0 bases, and 8 bases lay outside the gene matches. The CDR3 has 15 residues. CDR1 and CDR2 from the germline V gene are DFQATT and SNEGSKA (reference sequence). The CDR3: CSARDLGTSGREQYF. The CDR3 DNA follows: TGCAGTGCTAGAGATCTCGGTACTAGCGGGAGAGAGCAGTACTTC.

This clonotype was seen ten or more times. The gene calls are TRBV12-3 or TRBV12-4 and TRBJ1-5; the D gene is possibly TRBD1 (6 bases). V lost 1 base to trimming and J lost 7 bases, with 11 bases between them. The CDR3 runs to 14 residues. The CDR3 here is CASSLGGGPQPQHF. The CDR3 DNA reads as TGTGCCAGCAGTTTAGGGGGGGGCCCACAGCCCCAGCATTTT.

This clonotype was counted at least ten times. V usage is TRBV20-1 and J usage is TRBJ2-5; weak D call: TRBD2 (6 bases). The CDR3 contains 15 residues. V was shortened by 4 bases and J by 6 bases, with 21 bases between the two germline ends. Germline V gene data show CDR1 as DFQATT and CDR2 as SNEGSKA (reference sequence). This CDR3 reads CSATPLTQGGQTQYF. CDR3 nucleotides: TGCAGTGCTACCCCTTTGACCCAGGGAGGACAGACCCAGTACTTC.

This clonotype was observed many times. The CDR3 protein is CSVDSHGNTEAFF. CDR3 sequence (DNA): TGCAGCGTTGACTCACACGGGAACACTGAAGCTTTCTTT. The genes are TRBV29-1 and TRBJ1-1; unclear D gene. Germline assignment: CDR1 SQVTM and CDR2 ANQGSEA. The CDR3 spans 13 residues. V was cut by 3 bases and J by 1 base, with 9 bases left in between.

This clonotype appeared a few times. The chain uses TRBV24-1 and TRBJ2-1; D is perhaps TRBD2 (6 bases). The CDR3 totals 12 residues. Germline loops: CDR1 KGHDR, CDR2 SFDVKD. The V and J ends lost 4 bases and 8 bases respectively, with 8 bases between them. This chain's CDR3 is CATSDPGDEQFF. DNA for the CDR3: TGTGCCACCAGTGACCCGGGGGATGAGCAGTTCTTC.

Only a few counts were recorded for this clonotype. This chain connects TRBV23-1 to TRBJ1-3; D is unresolved. TRBV23-1 is an ORF for which the function is uncertain. The CDR3 is 20 amino acids. Between the trimmed V and J ends, which lost 0 bases and 0 bases, there was a span of 21 bases. The CDR3 reads CASSQSGYYRLRISGNTIYF. CDR3 nucleotides: TGCGCCAGCAGTCAATCGGGCTATTACCGACTTCGGATCTCTGGAAACACCATATATTTT.

The chain employs TRBV4-2 and TRBJ2-1, with 9 bases identical to TRBD2. V trimming: 3 bases; J trimming: 7 bases; junction bases outside the gene matches: 16. Germline V gene lookup returns CDR1 LGHNA and CDR2 YNFKEQ. The CDR3 spans 18 residues. This CDR3 reads CASSQRAGGTPGLNEQFF. The CDR3 nucleotides are TGTGCCAGCAGCCAGAGAGCGGGAGGCACTCCTGGGTTAAATGAGCAGTTCTTC.

For this clonotype: A read error may produce the germline difference seen at one junction end. J is TRBJ1-5 and V is TRBV5-1; tentatively, D is TRBD1 (5 bases). The CDR3 runs 14 residues. The germline V gene encodes CDR1 SGHRS and CDR2 YFSETQ. The CDR3 loop is CASVGTHSNQPQLF. The CDR3 DNA reads TGCGCCAGCGTAGGGACGCATAGCAATCAGCCCCAGCTTTTT. Variable domain in full (rest from reference TRBV5-1 and TRBJ1-5): KAGVTQTPRYLIKTRGQQVTLSCSPISGHRSVSWYQQTPGQGLQFLFEYFSETQRNKGNFPGRFSGRQFSNSRSEMNVSTLELGDSALYLCASVGTHSNQPQLFGDGTRLSIL.

This clonotype showed up many times. The rearrangement links TRBV7-7 to TRBJ2-1, with 9 nucleotides matching TRBD2. Germline trimming cut 1 base from V and 9 bases from J; bases unmatched to any gene: 4. The germline CDR1 and CDR2 sequences are SSHAT and FNYEAQ (reference sequence). The CDR3 runs to 14 residues. The CDR3 spells CASSLGGGRAEQFF. For the CDR3, the DNA is TGTGCCAGCAGCTTAGGTGGCGGGAGGGCTGAGCAGTTCTTC.